These 22 T cell receptor beta chains came from one sample sequenced in a study of Ad26.COV2.S vaccination and SARS-CoV-2 variants. Treatment noted: around 19 received Ad26.COV2.S at low or high dose, single or two shots; a few received placebo; per-sample allocation not given. After the first vaccine or placebo injection, samples were drawn on day 63. Repertoires were generated with immunoSEQ multiplex PCR, while TCRdb's copy carries only in-frame clones and drops some. The table has a few hundred thousand clones, roughly 90% seen once; the top ten hold around 3.6%. Sequences were derived from peripheral blood, sampled in a trial of Ad26.COV2.S vaccine versus placebo. These receptor sequences come from a person aged 18-65 years who received the Ad26.COV2.S COVID-19 vaccine or a placebo.

The chain combines TRBV7-3 with TRBJ2-3; TRBD2 agrees at 10 bases. The CDR3 consists of 18 residues. Germline trimming cut 1 base from V and 4 bases from J; bases unmatched to any gene: 11. Germline CDR1 SGHTA, CDR2 FQGTGA. The chain's CDR3 is CASSLMRPGTSDADTQYF. Written as DNA, the CDR3 is TGTGCCAGCAGCTTAATGCGACCCGGGACTAGCGACGCAGATACGCAGTATTTT.

In DNA form, the CDR3 reads TGTGCCAGCAGTTTCGAGGGGGTGTATGGCTACACCTTC. Its protein product is CASSFEGVYGYTF. The chain combines TRBV12-3 or TRBV12-4 with TRBJ1-2; weak D call: TRBD1 (6 bases). Trimming cost V 3 bases and J 5 bases, with 10 bases left between them. The CDR3 has 13 amino acids.

This sequence joins TRBV7-3 and TRBJ1-2, with D uncertain. The length of the CDR3 is 13 residues. V was clipped by 2 bases and J by 8 bases, with 12 bases between them. Germline V lookup: CDR1 SGHTA, CDR2 FQGTGA. The CDR3, as DNA: TGTGCCAGCAGCTTAGCACAGCGAGGGGGCTACACCTTC. Protein sequence: CASSLAQRGGYTF.

This clone has a single count. V and J are TRBV7-9 and TRBJ1-2, with D unresolved. V lost 1 base, J lost 1 base, and 16 bases lay in between. Germline values: CDR1 SEHNR, CDR2 FQNEAQ (reference sequence). The CDR3 has 17 amino acids. The CDR3 loop is CASSLGPGLELNYGYTF. CDR3 in DNA: TGTGCCAGCAGCTTAGGTCCTGGACTGGAACTTAACTATGGCTACACCTTC.

The chain recombines TRBV5-1 with TRBJ1-2; TRBD1 might be the D (5 bases). Germline V lookup: CDR1 SGHRS, CDR2 YFSETQ. The CDR3 runs 14 residues. The V end lost 0 bases, the J end lost 5 bases, and 11 bases lay between the germline ends. This CDR3 reads CASSLVPRGYGYTF. CDR3 DNA: TGCGCCAGCAGCTTGGTGCCTCGGGGGTATGGCTACACCTTC.

The DNA for the CDR3 is TGTGCCAGCAGTTCGGACAGGGGGTCCCTCGGGGGTTCACCCCTCCACTTT. Protein: CASSSDRGSLGGSPLHF. The chain combines TRBV28 with TRBJ1-6; 10 nucleotides line up with TRBD1. The CDR3 is 17 amino acids. Germline V gene sequence: CDR1 MDHEN, CDR2 SYDVKM. The V and J ends lost 4 bases and 9 bases, in that order; junction bases with no gene match: 12.

This rearrangement joins TRBV19 to TRBJ1-5, with 7 positions matching TRBD1. Unmatched junction bases numbered 6, after V lost 3 bases and J lost 1 base. The V gene's germline CDR1 is LNHDA and CDR2 SQIVND (reference sequence). The CDR3 loop spans 16 amino acids. CDR3 in amino acids: CASSMTGHRSNQPQHF. The DNA for the CDR3 is TGTGCCAGTAGTATGACAGGGCATAGGAGCAATCAGCCCCAGCATTTT.

J is TRBJ2-3 and V is TRBV7-2; 10 nucleotides agree with TRBD1. The junction had 1 base not matched to a gene; V was cut back by 0 bases and J by 4 bases. CDR3 length: 15 residues. Germline V gene data show CDR1 as SGHTA and CDR2 as FQGNSA. The DNA of the CDR3 is TGTGCCAGCAGCTTAGCGACAGGGGGCCCAGATACGCAGTATTTT. This sequence encodes CASSLATGGPDTQYF.

This chain links TRBV19 with TRBJ1-1, with 7 positions matching TRBD1. Per the germline V gene, CDR1 is LNHDA and CDR2 is SQIVND (reference sequence). The CDR3 has 12 amino acids. The trim removed 5 bases at V and 10 bases at J, leaving 7 bases unmatched. The CDR3 DNA is TGTGCCAGTAGTCCCACAGGGGATCTAGCTTTCTTT. Its protein product is CASSPTGDLAFF. Full variable domain (remainder filled in from reference TRBV19 and TRBJ1-1): DGGITQSPKYLFRKEGQNVTLSCEQNLNHDAMYWYRQDPGQGLRLIYYSQIVNDFQKGDIAEGYSVSREKKESFPLTVTSAQKNPTAFYLCASSPTGDLAFFGQGTRLTVV.

V and J are TRBV6-1 and TRBJ1-3; no clear D. CDR1 and CDR2 from the germline V gene are MNHNS and SASEGT. CDR3 length: 14 residues. Trimming pared 2 bases from V and 4 bases from J, leaving 9 bases between. The CDR3 sequence: CASSELGRGNTIYF. The CDR3, as DNA: TGTGCCAGCAGTGAATTAGGCAGGGGAAACACCATATATTTT.

V usage is TRBV4-1 and J usage is TRBJ1-3; D unclear. CDR3 length: 15 residues. The germline V gene encodes CDR1 MGHRA and CDR2 YSYEKL. Between the trimmed V and J ends, which lost 1 base and 0 bases, there was a span of 7 bases. CDR3 loop: CASSQVLFSGNTIYF. As DNA, the CDR3 is TGCGCCAGCAGCCAAGTACTGTTCTCTGGAAACACCATATATTTT.

The chain joins TRBV4-3 to TRBJ1-1; possibly TRBD1 for D (5 bases). V dropped 0 bases and J dropped 5 bases, with 16 bases sitting between them. Germline CDR1 is LGHNA and CDR2 is YSLEER. The CDR3 sequence is 16 residues long. The DNA for the CDR3 is TGCGCCAGCAGCCAAGAACCTCGCCAGGGCCGTACTGAAGCTTTCTTT. Amino acid sequence: CASSQEPRQGRTEAFF.

This chain uses TRBV28 with TRBJ2-2, with a possible D match to TRBD1 (6 bases). Germline values: CDR1 MDHEN, CDR2 SYDVKM. The CDR3 has 14 amino acids. The V and J ends lost 3 bases and 10 bases respectively, with 15 bases between them. The CDR3 DNA reads TGTGCCAGCAGTTTCCTGAACAGGGCTACGGAGCTGTTTTTT. Translating gives CASSFLNRATELFF. The full variable domain, in which reference TRBV28 and TRBJ2-2 provide the parts outside the CDR3, is DVKVTQSSRYLVKRTGEKVFLECVQDMDHENMFWYRQDPGLGLRLIYFSYDVKMKEKGDIPEGYSVSREKKERFSLILESASTNQTSMYLCASSFLNRATELFFGEGSRLTVL.

The CDR3 loop is CASFREQETQYF. In DNA, the CDR3 is TGTGCCAGCTTTCGGGAACAAGAGACCCAGTACTTC. The rearrangement joins TRBV5-4 to TRBJ2-5; maybe TRBD2 (5 bases). V lost 7 bases and J 2 bases, leaving 9 bases between the germline ends. This CDR3 has 12 amino acids. The germline V gene encodes CDR1 SGHNT and CDR2 YYREEE (reference sequence).

This clone was counted once. This chain connects TRBV6-2 or TRBV6-3 to TRBJ2-6; D unresolved. The germline V gene encodes CDR1 MNHEY and CDR2 SVGEGT. V was shortened by 0 bases and J by 0 bases, with 9 bases between the two germline ends. The CDR3 is 17 residues long. The CDR3: CASSYSVKSSGANVLTF. In DNA form, the CDR3 reads TGTGCCAGCAGTTACTCGGTGAAAAGCTCTGGGGCCAACGTCCTGACTTTC.

J is TRBJ2-7 and V is TRBV5-6, with D unclear. CDR1 is SGHDT and CDR2 is YYEEEE in the germline V gene. CDR3 length: 14 residues. Trimming cost V 1 base and J 0 bases, with 8 bases left between them. The CDR3 DNA is TGTGCCAGCAGCTTGTTAACGGTCTCCTACGAGCAGTACTTC. It translates to CASSLLTVSYEQYF.

The DNA for the CDR3 is TGTGCCAGCAGTTCCCCGAAAGCTGGCTCTGGAAACACCATATATTTT. This encodes CASSSPKAGSGNTIYF. The chain uses TRBV28 and TRBJ1-3; D gene uncertain. Germline V gives CDR1 MDHEN, CDR2 SYDVKM. The CDR3 runs to 16 residues. V was shortened by 4 bases and J by 0 bases, with 13 bases between the two germline ends.

This chain joins TRBV9 and TRBJ2-7; TRBD2 might be the D (6 bases). V was cut by 3 bases and J by 3 bases, with 16 bases left in between. Germline loops: CDR1 SGDLS, CDR2 YYNGEE. CDR3 length: 15 residues. CDR3 in amino acids: CASSDQEGMSYEQYF. For the CDR3, the DNA is TGTGCCAGCAGCGACCAGGAGGGGATGAGCTACGAGCAGTACTTC.

V and J are TRBV15 and TRBJ2-3; 7 bases align to TRBD2. Germline assignment: CDR1 LNHNV and CDR2 YYDKDF (reference sequence). The V segment lost 3 bases and the J segment 4 bases; nucleotides outside the gene matches: 4. The CDR3 extends over 14 amino acids. The DNA for the CDR3 is TGTGCCACCAGCAGGGGAGGGGAGGCAGATACGCAGTATTTT. It translates to CATSRGGEADTQYF.

V and J are TRBV2 and TRBJ1-3; D is unresolved. The CDR3 is 11 residues long. The V and J ends lost 8 bases and 4 bases respectively, with 6 bases between them. Germline V lookup: CDR1 SNHLY, CDR2 FYNNEI. The CDR3 loop is CASARGNTIYF. DNA of the CDR3: TGTGCCAGCGCCAGGGGAAACACCATATATTTT. The complete variable domain, with remaining parts taken from reference TRBV2 and TRBJ1-3, reads EPEVTQTPSHQVTQMGQEVILRCVPISNHLYFYWYRQILGQKVEFLVSFYNNEISEKSEIFDDQFSVERPDGSNFTLKIRSTKLEDSAMYFCASARGNTIYFGEGSWLTVV.

The chain combines TRBV5-1 with TRBJ2-3; D remains unclear. Between the trimmed V and J ends, which lost 6 bases and 4 bases, there was a span of 18 bases. This CDR3 has 15 amino acids. Germline assignment: CDR1 SGHRS and CDR2 YFSETQ. CDR3 sequence reads: CASISEDPRADTQYF. CDR3 coding DNA: TGCGCCAGCATCTCTGAGGATCCGCGCGCAGATACGCAGTATTTT. Drawing the rest from reference TRBV5-1 and TRBJ2-3, the complete variable domain is KAGVTQTPRYLIKTRGQQVTLSCSPISGHRSVSWYQQTPGQGLQFLFEYFSETQRNKGNFPGRFSGRQFSNSRSEMNVSTLELGDSALYLCASISEDPRADTQYFGPGTRLTVL.

V and J are TRBV7-2 and TRBJ2-3, with D hard to call. CDR3 length: 14 residues. The V and J ends lost 2 bases and 4 bases respectively, with 10 bases between them. Germline V gene lookup returns CDR1 SGHTA and CDR2 FQGNSA. CDR3 amino acids: CASSLLYNPDTQYF. The DNA for the CDR3 is TGTGCCAGCAGCTTATTGTATAATCCAGATACGCAGTATTTT.